This entry lists 31 T cell receptor beta chains sequenced from one sample in a study of control samples from healthy donors and cancer patients. Libraries were prepared by immunoSEQ multiplex PCR; TCRdb keeps only in-frame clonotypes and omits some of them. The table has approximately 120,000 clones, less than 95% seen once; the top ten hold 4.4%. Sequencing was done on a sample of blood. These receptors were collected from a human donor in good health. The donor label of this sample is uncertain.

The genes are TRBV13 and TRBJ1-6, with D perhaps matching TRBD1 (5 bases). Trimming cost V 4 bases and J 5 bases, with 9 bases left between them. The CDR3 covers 14 residues. Germline V lookup: CDR1 PRHDT, CDR2 FYEKMQ (reference sequence). CDR3 in DNA: TGTGCCAGCAGCTCAGGGCGGGATAATTCACCCCTCCACTTT. The encoded protein is CASSSGRDNSPLHF.

The V and J genes are TRBV10-3 and TRBJ1-4; 8 positions agree with TRBD1. The length of the CDR3 is 14 residues. Germline V gives CDR1 ENHRY, CDR2 SYGVKD. The J segment lost 3 bases and the V segment lost 10 bases, leaving 7 bases of the junction unmatched. The CDR3 sequence: CATSDRGANEKLFF. The CDR3 bases are TGTGCCACCTCCGACAGGGGTGCTAATGAAAAACTGTTTTTT.

This clone was observed once. The genes are TRBV28 and TRBJ1-1, with a tentative D call TRBD1 (6 bases). V lost 6 bases and J lost 3, with 8 bases in between. This CDR3 has 12 residues. Looked up from germline, CDR1 is MDHEN and CDR2 is SYDVKM. The CDR3 protein is CASSGQYTEAFF. The CDR3 DNA is TGTGCCAGCAGCGGACAGTACACTGAAGCTTTCTTT.

The chain recombines TRBV4-1 with TRBJ2-7; 10 nucleotides align to TRBD1. The CDR3 is 15 amino acids. CDR1 is MGHRA and CDR2 is YSYEKL in the germline V gene. Germline trimming cut 0 bases from V and 3 bases from J; bases unmatched to any gene: 2. CDR3 DNA: TGCGCCAGCAGCCAAGAGGGGACAGGGGTCTACGAGCAGTACTTC. Encoded protein: CASSQEGTGVYEQYF.

The rearrangement joins TRBV5-1 to TRBJ2-1; no clear D. Germline V lookup: CDR1 SGHRS, CDR2 YFSETQ. The CDR3 has 14 residues. V gave up 0 bases and J gave up 7 bases, with 11 bases separating them. CDR3 nucleotide sequence: TGCGCCAGCAGCTTGGCCGGCCTCCAGAATGAGCAGTTCTTC. This translates into CASSLAGLQNEQFF.

The rearrangement joins TRBV29-1 to TRBJ1-1, with TRBD1 as a possible D gene (6 bases). The length of the CDR3 is 16 residues. Trimming pared 1 base from V and 2 bases from J, leaving 17 bases between. CDR1 SQVTM and CDR2 ANQGSEA come from the germline V gene. The CDR3: CSVEGGLGAVNTEAFF. The CDR3 DNA reads as TGCAGCGTTGAAGGAGGGTTGGGGGCGGTCAACACTGAAGCTTTCTTT. The full variable domain, in which reference TRBV29-1 and TRBJ1-1 provide the parts outside the CDR3, is SAVISQKPSRDICQRGTSLTIQCQVDSQVTMMFWYRQQPGQSLTLIATANQGSEATYESGFVIDKFPISRPNLTFSTLTVSNMSPEDSSIYLCSVEGGLGAVNTEAFFGQGTRLTVV.

In this sample, this clone turned up once. The chain employs TRBV3-1 (or the pseudogene TRBV3-2) and TRBJ2-5, with 7 bases aligning to TRBD2. The junction had 8 bases not matched to a gene; V was cut back by 5 bases and J by 5 bases. The CDR3 totals 14 residues. Germline V gene lookup returns CDR1 LGHDT and CDR2 YNNKEL (reference sequence). The CDR3 region has the DNA TGTGCCAGCAGCAACTGGGGGGACTATGAGACCCAGTACTTC. It translates to CASSNWGDYETQYF.

J is TRBJ2-3 and V is TRBV7-2; tentative D call: TRBD2 (5 bases). The V and J ends lost 5 bases and 4 bases respectively, with 7 bases between them. Germline V gene lookup returns CDR1 SGHTA and CDR2 FQGNSA. The CDR3 runs to 12 residues. The CDR3 sequence: CASSLGADTQYF. Here the CDR3 DNA reads TGTGCCAGCAGCCTCGGGGCAGATACGCAGTATTTT.

The chain uses TRBV2 and TRBJ2-1; D assignment may be TRBD1 or TRBD2 (5 bases each). Looked up from germline, CDR1 is SNHLY and CDR2 is FYNNEI. The V end was cut by 7 bases, the J end by 4 bases, with 17 bases between. The CDR3 sequence is 15 residues long. The CDR3 nucleotides read TGTGCCAGCAAAGGTGAGGGACCCCAATACAATGAGCAGTTCTTC. Translation gives CASKGEGPQYNEQFF.

J is TRBJ1-1 and V is TRBV6-6; 8 positions agree with TRBD1. V shed 5 bases, J shed 6 bases, and the junction held 8 bases outside the gene matches. There are 14 residues in the CDR3. Germline CDR1 and CDR2: MNHNY and SVGAGI (reference sequence). The CDR3 bases are TGTGCCAGCAGTCCCGGACAGGGACTTGCTGAAGCTTTCTTT. Residues: CASSPGQGLAEAFF.

The chain uses TRBV2 and TRBJ2-2, with D unclear. V was pared by 5 bases and J by 6 bases, with 7 bases between. This CDR3 has 12 amino acids. CDR1 is SNHLY, CDR2 FYNNEI, per germline. The CDR3 nucleotides are TGTGCCAGCAGTAGCCCCCCCGGGGAGCTGTTTTTT. Encoded protein: CASSSPPGELFF.

The genes are TRBV5-4 and TRBJ1-2, with 7 bases identical to TRBD1. The CDR3 is 13 residues long. Germline loops: CDR1 SGHNT, CDR2 YYREEE (reference sequence). The V segment lost 0 bases and the J segment 6 bases; nucleotides outside the gene matches: 2. The CDR3 region is CASSLATGDGYTF. The DNA for the CDR3 is TGTGCCAGCAGCTTGGCCACAGGGGATGGCTACACCTTC.

This clone was detected a few times. The chain has TRBV14 and TRBJ1-5; no clear D. CDR1 SGHDN and CDR2 FVKESK come from the germline V gene. V was clipped by 1 base and J by 9 bases, with 10 bases between them. There are 13 residues in the CDR3. The CDR3 DNA reads as TGTGCCAGCAGCCAAGGTTGGGCCGGGCCCCAGCATTTT. Translated: CASSQGWAGPQHF.

This clone showed up just once. The V call is TRBV14, the J call TRBJ2-2, with D possibly being TRBD2 (6 bases). This CDR3 has 18 residues. Trimming took off 3 bases at V and 2 bases at J, with 19 bases between the two ends. Per the germline V gene, CDR1 is SGHDN and CDR2 is FVKESK. The CDR3 DNA is TGTGCCAGCAGCCAGGGGAGGTTTTCAGGAAAAAACACCGGGGAGCTGTTTTTT. This sequence encodes CASSQGRFSGKNTGELFF.

The chain joins TRBV5-6 to TRBJ2-5; no clear D. The V gene lost 0 bases and the J gene lost 5 bases, with 8 bases spanning the gap. The CDR3 is 13 amino acids. The germline V gene has CDR1 SGHDT and CDR2 YYEEEE. As DNA, the CDR3 is TGTGCCAGCAGCTTGGGTGGGCCGGAGACCCAGTACTTC. It yields the protein CASSLGGPETQYF. Combining the CDR3 with reference TRBV5-6 and TRBJ2-5 gives the whole variable domain DAGVTQSPTHLIKTRGQQVTLRCSPKSGHDTVSWYQQALGQGPQFIFQYYEEEERQRGNFPDRFSGHQFPNYSSELNVNALLLGDSALYLCASSLGGPETQYFGPGTRLLVL.

This clone was seen a few times. The chain combines TRBV10-1 with TRBJ1-2; maybe TRBD1 (5 bases). The V end lost 7 bases, the J end lost 2 bases, and 14 bases lay between the germline ends. Germline assignment: CDR1 WNHNN and CDR2 SYGVQD (reference sequence). The CDR3 loop spans 14 amino acids. This chain's CDR3 is CASNMGLRNYGYTF. CDR3 nucleotide sequence: TGCGCCAGCAATATGGGACTGCGGAACTATGGCTACACCTTC.

Comment on this clone: Relative to the germline gene, one junction end is altered; a read error may explain this. The chain carries TRBV11-2 and TRBJ1-2; D gene uncertain. CDR3 length: 15 amino acids. Germline V gene data show CDR1 as SGHAT and CDR2 as FQNNGV. The CDR3 DNA reads TGTGCCAGCAGCTTAGGCGCCGGGCAGCCATATGGCCACACCTTC. It is translated as CASSLGAGQPYGHTF.

V is TRBV5-4 and J is TRBJ2-7; TRBD1 matches 10 bases. The CDR3 has 17 residues. The germline V gene has CDR1 SGHNT and CDR2 YYREEE (reference sequence). The trim removed 1 base at V and 5 bases at J, leaving 12 bases unmatched. The CDR3 loop is CASSLIGRGQGRNEQYF. DNA for the CDR3: TGTGCCAGCAGCTTGATTGGTCGGGGACAGGGGCGGAACGAGCAGTACTTC.

V gene TRBV28 combines with J gene TRBJ1-5; D is unclear. The CDR3 spans 15 residues. Trimming took off 5 bases at V and 0 bases at J, with 11 bases between the two ends. CDR1 and CDR2 (germline): MDHEN, SYDVKM. The DNA of the CDR3 is TGTGCCAGCAGTCCTAACAGAAATAGCAATCAGCCCCAGCATTTT. It specifies CASSPNRNSNQPQHF.

This chain joins TRBV5-1 and TRBJ2-7, with a possible D match to TRBD1 (6 bases). The CDR3 length is 12 residues. V was trimmed by 3 bases and J by 2 bases, leaving 6 bases between them. Germline assignment: CDR1 SGHRS and CDR2 YFSETQ. The CDR3 DNA reads TGCGCCAGCAGCTCAGGGGCCTACGAGCAGTACTTC. As protein: CASSSGAYEQYF.

This clone appeared a single time. This rearrangement joins TRBV6-5 to TRBJ2-5; 10 bases line up with TRBD2. This CDR3 spans 15 amino acids. After removal of 2 bases from V and 5 bases from J, the junction contained 5 bases not matched to a gene. From germline, CDR1 is MNHEY and CDR2 SVGAGI. CDR3 sequence reads: CASSYVAGGWETQYF. The CDR3 coding sequence is TGTGCCAGCAGTTACGTAGCGGGGGGTTGGGAGACCCAGTACTTC.

This chain uses TRBV7-2 with TRBJ1-5; 7 bases are a match to TRBD1. CDR1 is SGHTA, CDR2 FQGNSA, per germline. The CDR3 is 14 residues long. The J segment lost 6 bases and the V segment lost 1 base, leaving 3 bases of the junction unmatched. CDR3 protein: CASSLEGGPQPQHF. As DNA, the CDR3 is TGTGCCAGCAGCTTAGAAGGGGGCCCTCAGCCCCAGCATTTT.

This chain links TRBV5-1 with TRBJ1-5; no reliable D call. Germline V gene lookup returns CDR1 SGHRS and CDR2 YFSETQ. The CDR3 extends over 15 amino acids. Trimming took 0 bases from V and 3 from J, leaving 10 bases between them. The CDR3 spells CASSLEGFYNQPQHF. CDR3 in DNA: TGCGCCAGCAGCTTGGAAGGCTTCTACAATCAGCCCCAGCATTTT.

V and J are TRBV10-2 and TRBJ1-2, with D hard to call. Germline CDR1 reads WSHSY; CDR2 reads SAAADI. The V end was cut by 6 bases, the J end by 4 bases, with 15 bases between. This CDR3 spans 14 amino acids. Here the CDR3 reads CASRENRDPYGYTF. In nucleotides, the CDR3 is TGCGCCAGCAGGGAAAATCGTGACCCCTATGGCTACACCTTC.

The chain recombines TRBV11-3 with TRBJ2-3, with D possibly being TRBD1 (7 bases). CDR1 is SGHNT and CDR2 is YENEEA in the germline V gene. This CDR3 region has 15 residues. V lost 5 bases and J 2 bases, leaving 14 bases between the germline ends. CDR3 protein: CASSPGGTLTDTQYF. The CDR3 DNA follows: TGTGCCAGCAGCCCAGGGGGGACCCTCACAGATACGCAGTATTTT. Combining the CDR3 with reference TRBV11-3 and TRBJ2-3 gives the whole variable domain EAGVVQSPRYKIIEKKQPVAFWCNPISGHNTLYWYLQNLGQGPELLIRYENEEAVDDSQLPKDRFSAERLKGVDSTLKIQPAELGDSAVYLCASSPGGTLTDTQYFGPGTRLTVL.

The chain uses TRBV27 and TRBJ1-3; TRBD1 matches at 9 bases. Germline V CDR1 and CDR2: MNHEY, SMNVEV (reference sequence). The CDR3 contains 15 residues. The J segment lost 7 bases and the V segment lost 5 bases, leaving 9 bases of the junction unmatched. CDR3 region: CASSPGTGWGNTIYF. CDR3 bases: TGTGCCAGCAGTCCCGGGACAGGGTGGGGGAACACCATATATTTT.

As to this clone: The junction differs from germline at one of its ends, possibly a read error. The chain carries TRBV30 and TRBJ2-1; no definite D call. The V gene's germline CDR1 is GTSNPN and CDR2 SVGIG (reference sequence). The CDR3 loop spans 13 amino acids. Written as DNA, the CDR3 is TGTGCCTGGACGGTTAGGTTCTACAATGGGCAGTTCTTC. This codes for CAWTVRFYNGQFF.

The gene calls are TRBV5-5 and TRBJ1-6; D is unclear. With 1 base removed from V and 1 base from J, the gap between germline ends came to 18 bases. CDR1 is SGHKS, CDR2 YYEKEE, per germline (reference sequence). This CDR3 is built from 19 residues. In DNA form, the CDR3 reads TGTGCCAGCAGCTTGCGTGGCTCCCCAACGGGATCCTATAATTCACCCCTCCACTTT. It encodes CASSLRGSPTGSYNSPLHF.

This clone was seen only a few times. The rearrangement links TRBV5-6 to TRBJ1-1, with D possibly TRBD1 on 5 matching bases. Between the trimmed V and J ends, which lost 4 bases and 1 base, there was a span of 14 bases. CDR1 SGHDT and CDR2 YYEEEE come from the germline V gene. CDR3 length: 15 amino acids. The CDR3 spells CASSVRRTGNTEAFF. In nucleotides, the CDR3 is TGTGCCAGCAGCGTACGCCGCACAGGGAACACTGAAGCTTTCTTT.

The chain couples TRBV2 to TRBJ2-5; D not certain. The V end was cut by 6 bases, the J end by 2 bases, with 10 bases between. The germline V gene has CDR1 SNHLY and CDR2 FYNNEI. CDR3 length: 13 residues. CDR3 sequence reads: CASRLTVQETQYF. The CDR3 nucleotides are TGTGCCAGCAGGCTGACCGTTCAAGAGACCCAGTACTTC.

This rearrangement joins TRBV7-2 to TRBJ1-1, with D perhaps TRBD1 (6 bases). The CDR3 is 11 amino acids. Trimming pared 8 bases from V and 7 bases from J, leaving 11 bases between. Germline CDR1 reads SGHTA; CDR2 reads FQGNSA. The CDR3 nucleotides are TGTGCCAGCGACCGGGACAATGAAGCTTTCTTT. It translates to CASDRDNEAFF.